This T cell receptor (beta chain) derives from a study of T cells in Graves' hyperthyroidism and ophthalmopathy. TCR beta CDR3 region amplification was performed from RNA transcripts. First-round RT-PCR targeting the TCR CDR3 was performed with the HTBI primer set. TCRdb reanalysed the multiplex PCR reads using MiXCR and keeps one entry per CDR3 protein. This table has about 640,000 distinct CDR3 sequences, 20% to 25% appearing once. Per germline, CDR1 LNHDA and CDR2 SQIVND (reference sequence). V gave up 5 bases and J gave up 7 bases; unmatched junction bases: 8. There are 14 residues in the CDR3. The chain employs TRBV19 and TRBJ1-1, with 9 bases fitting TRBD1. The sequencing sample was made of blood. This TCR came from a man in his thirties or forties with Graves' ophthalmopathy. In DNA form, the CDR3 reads TGTGCCAGTAGTTTAGGACAGGGGCTATATGAAGCTTTCTTT. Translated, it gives CASSLGQGLYEAFF.